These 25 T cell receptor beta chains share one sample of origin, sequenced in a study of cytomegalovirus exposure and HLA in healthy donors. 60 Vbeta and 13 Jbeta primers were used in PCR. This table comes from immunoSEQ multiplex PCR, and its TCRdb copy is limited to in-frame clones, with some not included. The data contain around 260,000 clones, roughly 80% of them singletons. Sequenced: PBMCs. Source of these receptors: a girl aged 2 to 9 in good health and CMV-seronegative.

CDR3 in DNA: TGCGCCAGCAGCCAAGGGGCCCCAGGTGGGACTCTCATCTACGAGCAGTACTTC. Amino acid sequence: CASSQGAPGGTLIYEQYF. The chain combines TRBV4-1 with TRBJ2-7, with D possibly being TRBD2 (6 bases). This CDR3 is built from 18 residues. The ends were cut back, 1 base at V and 3 bases at J, with 22 bases in the middle. Germline V gene sequence: CDR1 MGHRA, CDR2 YSYEKL.

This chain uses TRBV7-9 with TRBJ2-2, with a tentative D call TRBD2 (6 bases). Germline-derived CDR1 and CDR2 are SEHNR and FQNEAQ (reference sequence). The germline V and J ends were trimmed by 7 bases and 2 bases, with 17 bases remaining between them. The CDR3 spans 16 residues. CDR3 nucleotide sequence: TGTGCCAGCAACTCTATAATGGGGGGAAACACCGGGGAGCTGTTTTTT. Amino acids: CASNSIMGGNTGELFF.

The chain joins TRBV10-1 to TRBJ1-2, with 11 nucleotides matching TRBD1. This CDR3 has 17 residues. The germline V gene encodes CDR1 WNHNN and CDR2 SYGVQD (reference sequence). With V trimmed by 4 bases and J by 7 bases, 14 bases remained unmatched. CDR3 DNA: TGCGCCAGCAGTGGTCGTAGGGACAGGGGGTTTCAGGGTGGCTACACCTTC. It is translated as CASSGRRDRGFQGGYTF.

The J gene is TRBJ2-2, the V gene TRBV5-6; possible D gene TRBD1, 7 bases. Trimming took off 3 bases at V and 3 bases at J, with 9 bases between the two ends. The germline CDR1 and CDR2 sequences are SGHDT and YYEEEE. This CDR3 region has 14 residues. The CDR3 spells CASSWRGHTGELFF. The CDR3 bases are TGTGCCAGCAGCTGGAGGGGGCACACCGGGGAGCTGTTTTTT. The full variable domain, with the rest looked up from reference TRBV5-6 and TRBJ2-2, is DAGVTQSPTHLIKTRGQQVTLRCSPKSGHDTVSWYQQALGQGPQFIFQYYEEEERQRGNFPDRFSGHQFPNYSSELNVNALLLGDSALYLCASSWRGHTGELFFGEGSRLTVL.

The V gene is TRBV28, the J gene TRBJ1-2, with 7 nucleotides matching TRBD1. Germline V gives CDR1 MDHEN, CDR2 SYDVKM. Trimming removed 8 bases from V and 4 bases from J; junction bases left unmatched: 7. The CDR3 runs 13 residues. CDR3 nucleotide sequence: TGTGCCAGCGACAGGGAAGCGGGCTATGGCTACACCTTC. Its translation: CASDREAGYGYTF.

The CDR3 loop is CASSSRDSFNNEQFF. The CDR3 coding sequence is TGTGCCAGTAGTAGCCGGGACTCATTCAACAATGAGCAGTTCTTC. The chain carries TRBV19 and TRBJ2-1; TRBD2 is a possible D gene (6 bases). In germline, CDR1 is LNHDA, CDR2 SQIVND (reference sequence). Trimming left V 4 bases short and J 5 bases short, with 15 bases between. The CDR3 sequence is 15 residues long.

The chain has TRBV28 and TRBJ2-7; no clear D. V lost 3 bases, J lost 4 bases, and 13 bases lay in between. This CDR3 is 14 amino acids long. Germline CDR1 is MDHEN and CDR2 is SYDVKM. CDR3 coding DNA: TGTGCCAGCAGTTTGGTGACTTCAAATTACGAGCAGTACTTC. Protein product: CASSLVTSNYEQYF.

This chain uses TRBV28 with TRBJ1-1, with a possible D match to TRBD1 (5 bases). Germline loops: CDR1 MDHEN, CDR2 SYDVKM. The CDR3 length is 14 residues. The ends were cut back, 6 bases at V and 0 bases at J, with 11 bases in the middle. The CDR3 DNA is TGTGCCAGCAGGGGGGGGACTTTGAACACTGAAGCTTTCTTT. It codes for CASRGGTLNTEAFF.

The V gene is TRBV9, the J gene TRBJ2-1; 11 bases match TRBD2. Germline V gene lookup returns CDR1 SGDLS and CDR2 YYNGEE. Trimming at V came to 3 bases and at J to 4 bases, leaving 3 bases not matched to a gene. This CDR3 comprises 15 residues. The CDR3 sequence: CASSAGTSGYNEQFF. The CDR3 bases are TGTGCCAGCAGCGCCGGGACTAGCGGTTACAATGAGCAGTTCTTC.

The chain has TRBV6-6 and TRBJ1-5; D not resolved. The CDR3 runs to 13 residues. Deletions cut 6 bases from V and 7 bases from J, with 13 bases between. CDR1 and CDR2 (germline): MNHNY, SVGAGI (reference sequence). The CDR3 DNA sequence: TGTGCCAGCAGAAAGAGTACGGGGCAGCCCCAGCATTTT. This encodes CASRKSTGQPQHF.

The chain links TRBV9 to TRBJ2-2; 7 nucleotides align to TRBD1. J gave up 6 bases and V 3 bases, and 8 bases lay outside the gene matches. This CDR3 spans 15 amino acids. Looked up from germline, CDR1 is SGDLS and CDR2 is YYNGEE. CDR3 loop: CASSARQGSAGELFF. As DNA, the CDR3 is TGTGCCAGCAGCGCCCGACAGGGTAGCGCCGGGGAGCTGTTTTTT.

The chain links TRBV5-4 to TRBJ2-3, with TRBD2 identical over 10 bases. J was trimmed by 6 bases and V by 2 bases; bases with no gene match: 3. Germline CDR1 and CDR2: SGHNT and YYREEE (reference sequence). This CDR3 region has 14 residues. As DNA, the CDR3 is TGTGCCAGCAGCTTTAGCGGGGGGATGGATACGCAGTATTTT. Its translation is CASSFSGGMDTQYF.

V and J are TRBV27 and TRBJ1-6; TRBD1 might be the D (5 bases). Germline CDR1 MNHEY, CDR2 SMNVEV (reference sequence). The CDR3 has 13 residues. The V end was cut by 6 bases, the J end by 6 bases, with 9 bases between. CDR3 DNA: TGTGCCAGCAGGGGGCTACCTAATTCACCCCTCCACTTT. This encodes CASRGLPNSPLHF.

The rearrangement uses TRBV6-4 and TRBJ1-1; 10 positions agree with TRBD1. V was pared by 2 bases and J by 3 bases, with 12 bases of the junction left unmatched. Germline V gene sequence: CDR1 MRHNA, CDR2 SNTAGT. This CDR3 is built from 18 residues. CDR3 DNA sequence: TGTGCCAGCAGTGACCCGACAGGGGGCTGGGTGGGGGACACTGAAGCTTTCTTT. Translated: CASSDPTGGWVGDTEAFF.

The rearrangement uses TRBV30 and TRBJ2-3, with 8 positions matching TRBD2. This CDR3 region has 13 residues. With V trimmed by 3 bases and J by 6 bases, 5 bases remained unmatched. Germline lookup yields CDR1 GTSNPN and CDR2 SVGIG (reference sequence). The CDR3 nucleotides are TGTGCCTGGAGCCCCGTAGCGGGGGATACGCAGTATTTT. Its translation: CAWSPVAGDTQYF.

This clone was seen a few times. CDR3 amino acids: CASSVRSPKAGGITDTQYF. As DNA, the CDR3 is TGTGCCAGCAGCGTGCGGTCCCCAAAAGCGGGGGGCATCACAGATACGCAGTATTTT. The rearrangement uses TRBV9 and TRBJ2-3; 9 bases map to TRBD2. With 2 bases clipped from V and 2 bases from J, the junction kept 15 bases outside the gene matches. In germline, CDR1 is SGDLS, CDR2 YYNGEE. This CDR3 region has 19 residues.

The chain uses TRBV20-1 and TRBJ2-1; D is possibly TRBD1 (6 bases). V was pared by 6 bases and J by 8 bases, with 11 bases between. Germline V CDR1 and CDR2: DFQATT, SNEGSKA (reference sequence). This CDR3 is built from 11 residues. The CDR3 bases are TGCAGTGCCGACTCAGGGGATGAGCAGTTCTTC. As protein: CSADSGDEQFF.

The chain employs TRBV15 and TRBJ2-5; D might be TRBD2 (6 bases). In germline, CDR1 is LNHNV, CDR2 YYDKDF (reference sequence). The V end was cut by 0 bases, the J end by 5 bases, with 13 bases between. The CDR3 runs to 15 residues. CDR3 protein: CATSREGGGRETQYF. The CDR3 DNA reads TGTGCCACCAGCAGAGAGGGGGGAGGACGGGAGACCCAGTACTTC. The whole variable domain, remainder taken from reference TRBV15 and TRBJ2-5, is DAMVIQNPRYQVTQFGKPVTLSCSQTLNHNVMYWYQQKSSQAPKLLFHYYDKDFNNEADTPDNFQSRRPNTSFCFLDIRSPGLGDTAMYLCATSREGGGRETQYFGPGTRLLVL.

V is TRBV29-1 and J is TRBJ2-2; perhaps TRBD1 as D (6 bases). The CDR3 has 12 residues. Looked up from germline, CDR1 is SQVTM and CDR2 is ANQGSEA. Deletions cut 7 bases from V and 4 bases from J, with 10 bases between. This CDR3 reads CSGGGTTGELFF. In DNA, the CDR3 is TGCAGCGGAGGGGGTACCACCGGGGAGCTGTTTTTT.

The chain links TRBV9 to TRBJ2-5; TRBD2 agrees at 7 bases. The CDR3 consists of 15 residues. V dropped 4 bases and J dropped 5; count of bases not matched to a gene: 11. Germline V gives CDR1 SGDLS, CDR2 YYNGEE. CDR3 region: CASSPQGGSGETQYF. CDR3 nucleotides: TGTGCCAGCAGCCCCCAGGGCGGGAGCGGGGAGACCCAGTACTTC. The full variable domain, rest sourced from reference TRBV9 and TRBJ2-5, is DSGVTQTPKHLITATGQRVTLRCSPRSGDLSVYWYQQSLDQGLQFLIQYYNGEERAKGNILERFSAQQFPDLHSELNLSSLELGDSALYFCASSPQGGSGETQYFGPGTRLLVL.

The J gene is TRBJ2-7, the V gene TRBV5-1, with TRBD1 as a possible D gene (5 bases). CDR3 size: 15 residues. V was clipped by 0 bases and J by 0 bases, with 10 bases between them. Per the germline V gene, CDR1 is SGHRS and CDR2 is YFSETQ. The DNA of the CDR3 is TGCGCCAGCAGCTTGGCAGGGTTGAACTCCTACGAGCAGTACTTC. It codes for CASSLAGLNSYEQYF.

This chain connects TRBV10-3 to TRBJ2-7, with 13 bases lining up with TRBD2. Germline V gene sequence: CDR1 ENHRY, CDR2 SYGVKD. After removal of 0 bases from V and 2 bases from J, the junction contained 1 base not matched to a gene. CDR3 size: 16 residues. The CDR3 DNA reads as TGTGCCATCAGTGAGTCGGGGACTAGCGGGGCCTACGAGCAGTACTTC. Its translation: CAISESGTSGAYEQYF.

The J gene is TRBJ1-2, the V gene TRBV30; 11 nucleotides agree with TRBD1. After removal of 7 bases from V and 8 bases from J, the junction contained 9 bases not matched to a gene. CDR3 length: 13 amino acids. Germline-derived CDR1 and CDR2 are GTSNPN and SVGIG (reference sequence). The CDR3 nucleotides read TGTGCCTTTTCGGGACAGGGGGTAGGAGGCTACACCTTC. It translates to CAFSGQGVGGYTF.

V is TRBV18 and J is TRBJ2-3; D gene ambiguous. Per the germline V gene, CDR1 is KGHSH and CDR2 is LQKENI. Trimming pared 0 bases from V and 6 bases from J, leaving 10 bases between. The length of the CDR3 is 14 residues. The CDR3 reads CASSPPGMRDTQYF. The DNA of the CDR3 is TGTGCCAGCTCACCACCTGGAATGCGGGATACGCAGTATTTT.

The CDR3 sequence is CASSIGLAGDNEQYF. In DNA, the CDR3 is TGTGCCAGTAGTATAGGACTAGCGGGAGACAACGAGCAGTACTTC. V is TRBV19 and J is TRBJ2-7; 12 bases agree with TRBD2. The CDR3 totals 15 residues. CDR1 is LNHDA, CDR2 SQIVND, per germline (reference sequence). Unmatched junction bases numbered 3, after V lost 1 base and J lost 5 bases.